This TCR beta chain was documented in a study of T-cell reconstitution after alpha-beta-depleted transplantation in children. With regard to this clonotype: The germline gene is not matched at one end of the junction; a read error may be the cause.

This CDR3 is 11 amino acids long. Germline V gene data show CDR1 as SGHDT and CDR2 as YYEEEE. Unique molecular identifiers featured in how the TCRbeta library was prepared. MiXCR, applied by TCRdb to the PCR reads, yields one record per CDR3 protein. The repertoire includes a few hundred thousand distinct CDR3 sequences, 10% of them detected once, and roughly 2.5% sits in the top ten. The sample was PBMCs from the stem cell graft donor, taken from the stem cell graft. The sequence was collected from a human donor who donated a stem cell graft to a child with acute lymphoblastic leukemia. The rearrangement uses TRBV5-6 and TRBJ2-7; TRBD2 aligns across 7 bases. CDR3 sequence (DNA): TGTGCCAGCAGCTTTGGGGGGGGTTTGAACTTC. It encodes CASSFGGGLNF.